This T cell receptor (beta chain) was retrieved from a study of Tregs in tolerant kidney transplant recipients. Whole-study context: CD4+CD25+CD127- cells came from approximately three-day belatacept mixed lymphocyte reactions, some with approximately 5-day graft donor restimulation. Notes on the study in general: The most relevant donor-specific Treg TCRbeta repertoire apparently came from expansion with activated donor B cells. Findings come from small patient numbers and require larger validation. Biological reproducibility was not directly addressed, but technical replication error appeared minimal.

Some clones are missing from TCRdb's copy, which holds only in-frame ones; the method was immunoSEQ multiplex PCR. The sample gives about 44,000 clones, 95% to 96% of which show up once; approximately 0.41% is in the top ten. This clone was detected only once. Its antigen is unknown. The CDR3 extends over 18 amino acids. Deletions cut 2 bases from V and 0 bases from J, with 17 bases between. CDR1 is WSHSY, CDR2 SAAADI, per germline. The clonotype originates from a human donor in good health. Sequencing was done on a sample of Tregs from blood cultured with allogeneic cells. V gene TRBV10-2 combines with J gene TRBJ1-5; unclear D gene. The CDR3 DNA reads as TGCGCCAGCAGTGAGAGTCCAAACCGACACCCTAGCAATCAGCCCCAGCATTTT. Encoded protein: CASSESPNRHPSNQPQHF.